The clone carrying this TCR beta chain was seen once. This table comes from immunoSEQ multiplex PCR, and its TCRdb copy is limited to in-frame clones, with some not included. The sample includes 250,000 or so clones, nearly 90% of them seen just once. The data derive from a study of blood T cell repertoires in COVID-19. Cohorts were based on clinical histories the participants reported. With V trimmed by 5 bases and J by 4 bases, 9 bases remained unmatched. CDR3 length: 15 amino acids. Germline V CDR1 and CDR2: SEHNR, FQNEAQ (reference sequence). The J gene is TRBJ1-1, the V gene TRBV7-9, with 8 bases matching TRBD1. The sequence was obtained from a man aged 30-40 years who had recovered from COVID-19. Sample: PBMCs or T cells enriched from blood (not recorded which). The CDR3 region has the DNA TGTGCCAGCAGCCCCGGACAGGGCCCTGGCACTGAAGCTTTCTTT. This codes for CASSPGQGPGTEAFF.